This T cell receptor beta chain was sequenced during a study of T cell responses to AZD1222 COVID-19 vaccine. Turning to the study itself: Timing groups of about 4 and about 12 weeks for second doses were pooled.

The CDR3 contains 11 residues. In germline, CDR1 is LNHDA, CDR2 SQIVND (reference sequence). The table came from immunoSEQ multiplex PCR; TCRdb's copy has only in-frame clones and leaves some out. The table lists approximately 120,000 clones, 90% of them singletons. The study's findings and limits: A mostly white British donor set with more females was recruited, and clonal diversity was possibly underestimated.

Remarks on this clone: What it recognizes is unknown. The junction differs from germline at one of its ends, possibly a read error.

This sample comprised peripheral blood, obtained on day 0 of AZD1222 vaccination. The rearrangement links TRBV19 to TRBJ1-3; D uncertain. The clonotype comes from an adult in good health. CDR3 sequence reads: CASTIGDTIYF. CDR3 bases: TGTGCCAGTACCATTGGAGACACCATATATTTT. Full variable domain (missing parts from reference TRBV19 and TRBJ1-3): DGGITQSPKYLFRKEGQNVTLSCEQNLNHDAMYWYRQDPGQGLRLIYYSQIVNDFQKGDIAEGYSVSREKKESFPLTVTSAQKNPTAFYLCASTIGDTIYFGEGSWLTVV.